This entry lists 24 T cell receptor beta chains sequenced from one sample in a study of control samples from healthy donors and cancer patients. Assay used: immunoSEQ multiplex PCR; TCRdb lists only in-frame clones, some missing. The data show 63,000 or so clones, with 84% seen just once and roughly 28% held by the top ten. Sequenced material: blood. All receptors come from a man aged 50-59 years in good health.

Here the CDR3 DNA reads TGTGCCAGCAGCTCCCTCCTGGGGGACAGGGGAGTCTGGGATGGCTACACCTTC. This sequence encodes CASSSLLGDRGVWDGYTF. This chain links TRBV13 with TRBJ1-2; TRBD1 aligns across 10 bases. CDR1 PRHDT and CDR2 FYEKMQ come from the germline V gene (reference sequence). The CDR3 sequence is 18 residues long. V trimming: 4 bases; J trimming: 6 bases; junction bases outside the gene matches: 17.

As regards this clone: Other nucleotide sequences in the sample specify the same CDR3. This rearrangement joins TRBV27 to TRBJ1-5; no clear D. CDR1 is MNHEY, CDR2 SMNVEV, per germline (reference sequence). V was shortened by 3 bases and J by 0 bases, with 6 bases between the two germline ends. This CDR3 spans 14 amino acids. The CDR3 DNA follows: TGTGCCAGCAGTTTCTCCAGTAGCAATCAGCCCCAGCATTTT. Translation: CASSFSSSNQPQHF.

J is TRBJ2-1 and V is TRBV5-4, with 11 nucleotides matching TRBD2. Germline V gene sequence: CDR1 SGHNT, CDR2 YYREEE (reference sequence). CDR3 length: 17 residues. Trimming took 0 bases from V and 3 from J; bases not matched to a gene: 5. The CDR3 here is CASSLVISGGGYNEQFF. The CDR3 coding sequence is TGTGCCAGCAGCTTGGTGATTAGCGGGGGGGGCTACAATGAGCAGTTCTTC.

The V call is TRBV4-3, the J call TRBJ2-7; TRBD2 aligns across 15 bases. V shed 3 bases and J 2 bases; nucleotides not matched to a gene: 8. Germline CDR1 LGHNA, CDR2 YSLEER. The CDR3 is made up of 18 amino acids. CDR3 amino acids: CASSQDRTSGGGPYEQYF. CDR3 nucleotides: TGCGCCAGCAGCCAGGACCGGACTAGCGGGGGGGGCCCCTACGAGCAGTACTTC.

The J gene is TRBJ2-7, the V gene TRBV11-2; no reliable D call. CDR3 size: 16 residues. Germline V gene sequence: CDR1 SGHAT, CDR2 FQNNGV. Deletions cut 1 base from V and 2 bases from J, with 15 bases between. CDR3 region: CASSLGLRRSPYEQYF. The CDR3 nucleotides read TGTGCCAGCAGCTTAGGTCTCAGGAGATCTCCCTACGAGCAGTACTTC.

The gene calls are TRBV7-9 and TRBJ2-4, with D maybe TRBD2 (5 bases). Trimming cost V 5 bases and J 6 bases, with 17 bases left between them. Germline V lookup: CDR1 SEHNR, CDR2 FQNEAQ (reference sequence). The CDR3 length is 15 residues. Here the CDR3 DNA reads TGTGCCAGCAGCCTAGGACTGCCCCGGGGAAACATTCAGTACTTC. It codes for CASSLGLPRGNIQYF.

V and J are TRBV7-8 and TRBJ1-3; D not resolved. This CDR3 is 13 amino acids long. V dropped 4 bases and J dropped 9 bases, with 13 bases sitting between them. Germline assignment: CDR1 SGHVS and CDR2 FQNEAQ. CDR3 bases: TGTGCCAGCAGCTCCTCCCAGTTTGGCACCATATATTTT. Encoded protein: CASSSSQFGTIYF.

V and J are TRBV30 and TRBJ2-7; D might be TRBD1 (8 bases). Per the germline V gene, CDR1 is GTSNPN and CDR2 is SVGIG (reference sequence). Trimming took 2 bases from V and 6 from J, leaving 20 bases between them. The CDR3 length is 15 residues. This CDR3 is CAWSQSGTGPLEQYF. The CDR3, as DNA: TGTGCCTGGAGTCAAAGCGGGACAGGTCCCCTCGAGCAGTACTTC.

The J gene is TRBJ2-6, the V gene TRBV29-1; D is undetermined. CDR1 is SQVTM and CDR2 is ANQGSEA in the germline V gene. The CDR3 is 16 residues long. Trimming pared 0 bases from V and 0 bases from J, leaving 9 bases between. The CDR3 nucleotides read TGCAGCGTTGAAGATCTTAGCAGCTCTGGGGCCAACGTCCTGACTTTC. It encodes CSVEDLSSSGANVLTF.

This sequence joins TRBV2 and TRBJ2-7, with 9 bases identical to TRBD2. With V trimmed by 2 bases and J by 3 bases, 2 bases remained unmatched. The CDR3 spans 14 residues. From germline, CDR1 is SNHLY and CDR2 FYNNEI. The CDR3 nucleotides read TGTGCCAGCAGTGAACCAGCGGGAGGCTACGAGCAGTACTTC. This gives the protein CASSEPAGGYEQYF.

The rearrangement uses TRBV7-6 and TRBJ2-7; possible D gene TRBD1, 5 bases. Trimming pared 5 bases from V and 1 base from J, leaving 12 bases between. The CDR3 sequence is 14 residues long. Germline lookup yields CDR1 SGHVS and CDR2 FNYEAQ. The CDR3 DNA reads as TGTGCCAGCAGCCGTACAGGACCATCCTACGAGCAGTACTTC. It encodes CASSRTGPSYEQYF. The full variable domain, rest sourced from reference TRBV7-6 and TRBJ2-7, is GAGVSQSPRYKVTKRGQDVALRCDPISGHVSLYWYRQALGQGPEFLTYFNYEAQQDKSGLPNDRFSAERPEGSISTLTIQRTEQRDSAMYRCASSRTGPSYEQYFGPGTRLTVT.

This sequence joins TRBV7-8 and TRBJ1-1; D gene ambiguous. Germline V gene lookup returns CDR1 SGHVS and CDR2 FQNEAQ. The CDR3 totals 15 residues. Trimming shortened V by 8 bases and J by 0 bases, and 16 bases separated the two germline ends. CDR3 in amino acids: CASRAFSSMNTEAFF. The CDR3 coding sequence is TGTGCCAGCCGGGCCTTCTCATCTATGAACACTGAAGCTTTCTTT.

V is TRBV9 and J is TRBJ2-2; no clear D. Germline V gene sequence: CDR1 SGDLS, CDR2 YYNGEE. Trimming cost V 0 bases and J 0 bases, with 9 bases left between them. The CDR3 covers 16 residues. This CDR3 is CASSVGAKTNTGELFF. CDR3 bases: TGTGCCAGCAGCGTAGGTGCTAAGACGAACACCGGGGAGCTGTTTTTT. Full variable domain (missing parts from reference TRBV9 and TRBJ2-2): DSGVTQTPKHLITATGQRVTLRCSPRSGDLSVYWYQQSLDQGLQFLIQYYNGEERAKGNILERFSAQQFPDLHSELNLSSLELGDSALYFCASSVGAKTNTGELFFGEGSRLTVL.

The J gene is TRBJ1-2, the V gene TRBV3-1 (or the pseudogene TRBV3-2); D perhaps matches TRBD1 (5 bases). CDR3 length: 18 residues. Trimming cost V 0 bases and J 0 bases, with 17 bases left between them. Germline V gene data show CDR1 as LGHDT and CDR2 as YNNKEL (reference sequence). The CDR3 sequence: CASSQDWRITGANYGYTF. The CDR3 nucleotides read TGTGCCAGCAGCCAAGATTGGCGGATAACAGGAGCTAACTATGGCTACACCTTC.

The chain carries TRBV15 and TRBJ2-3; maybe TRBD2 (6 bases). Germline V gene sequence: CDR1 LNHNV, CDR2 YYDKDF (reference sequence). CDR3 length: 16 amino acids. The V end was cut by 0 bases, the J end by 1 base, with 11 bases between. The CDR3 here is CATSRDPGEGTDTQYF. The CDR3 nucleotides are TGTGCCACCAGCAGAGATCCCGGGGAGGGCACAGATACGCAGTATTTT.

This clone was counted ten times or more. Other DNA sequences of this sample code for an identical CDR3. The chain employs TRBV24-1 and TRBJ1-1; the D gene is possibly TRBD1 (6 bases). Trimming pared 3 bases from V and 4 bases from J, leaving 17 bases between. The CDR3 is made up of 16 amino acids. Per the germline V gene, CDR1 is KGHDR and CDR2 is SFDVKD. Here the CDR3 reads CATSDTGSMGATEAFF. As DNA, the CDR3 is TGTGCCACCAGTGATACCGGGTCCATGGGGGCCACTGAAGCTTTCTTT.

The J gene is TRBJ1-3, the V gene TRBV25-1; tentative D call: TRBD1 (6 bases). The V gene's germline CDR1 is MGHDK and CDR2 SYGVNS. The germline V and J ends were trimmed by 3 bases and 4 bases, with 13 bases remaining between them. The CDR3 loop spans 15 amino acids. The CDR3, as DNA: TGTGCCAGCAGTGATGCGGGGGCAGAAGGAAACACCATATATTTT. Translating it yields CASSDAGAEGNTIYF.

V and J are TRBV5-1 and TRBJ1-3, with D possibly TRBD1 on 5 matching bases. V lost 0 bases to trimming and J lost 1 base, with 11 bases between them. Germline values: CDR1 SGHRS, CDR2 YFSETQ. The CDR3 is 16 amino acids. The CDR3 bases are TGCGCCAGCAGCTTGGGATGGGGCTCATCTGGAAACACCATATATTTT. It specifies CASSLGWGSSGNTIYF.

Remarks on this clone: The conserved phenylalanine or tryptophan is not found at the CDR3 terminus, so this likely reflects a read error. It is unclear where the CDR3 begins or ends on the DNA, so no DNA is shown, and the CDR3 is as TCRdb lists it. V usage is TRBV5-4 and J usage is TRBJ1-3; the D call in the table, TRBD1, was not verified against the DNA. CDR1 SGHNT and CDR2 YYREEE come from the germline V gene (reference sequence). 9 amino acids form the CDR3, both terminal residues included. The CDR3 sequence is CASSLRWDI.

DNA of the CDR3: TGTGCCAGCAGCGAGACCGACTTGGACAGCTACGAGCAGTACTTC. It codes for CASSETDLDSYEQYF. The V and J genes are TRBV5-4 and TRBJ2-7; tentative D call: TRBD1 (6 bases). This CDR3 has 15 amino acids. Trimming left V 4 bases short and J 3 bases short, with 17 bases between. Germline CDR1 is SGHNT and CDR2 is YYREEE (reference sequence).

This chain uses TRBV19 with TRBJ2-1; 9 nucleotides agree with TRBD2. The germline CDR1 and CDR2 sequences are LNHDA and SQIVND (reference sequence). V lost 7 bases, J lost 7 bases, and 8 bases stayed unmatched. This CDR3 comprises 14 residues. CDR3 sequence (DNA): TGTGCCAGTAATACAGCGGGGGGCCGGAATGAGCAGTTCTTC. Amino acid sequence: CASNTAGGRNEQFF.

The count of this clone is one. The gene calls are TRBV9 and TRBJ1-3; D gene ambiguous. CDR3 length: 13 residues. The germline V gene has CDR1 SGDLS and CDR2 YYNGEE. Trimming left V 1 base short and J 4 bases short, with 6 bases between. In DNA, the CDR3 is TGTGCCAGCAGCGTAAAACCAGGAAACACCATATATTTT. This codes for CASSVKPGNTIYF.

The rearrangement links TRBV2 to TRBJ1-2, with TRBD1 matching 8 bases. CDR3 length equals 17 residues. V lost 8 bases to trimming and J lost 0 bases; unmatched junction nucleotides: 14. Germline V gene data show CDR1 as SNHLY and CDR2 as FYNNEI. The DNA for the CDR3 is TGTGCCAGCGTATCTTTTGCAGGGGGCACTGCTAACTATGGCTACACCTTC. This sequence encodes CASVSFAGGTANYGYTF. Filled out from reference TRBV2 and TRBJ1-2, the complete variable domain reads EPEVTQTPSHQVTQMGQEVILRCVPISNHLYFYWYRQILGQKVEFLVSFYNNEISEKSEIFDDQFSVERPDGSNFTLKIRSTKLEDSAMYFCASVSFAGGTANYGYTFGSGTRLTVV.

The chain combines TRBV5-5 with TRBJ2-7; D is undetermined. V lost 0 bases, J lost 0 bases, and 10 bases lay in between. The V gene's germline CDR1 is SGHKS and CDR2 YYEKEE (reference sequence). This CDR3 spans 15 amino acids. The CDR3, as DNA: TGTGCCAGCAGCTTGGGAGCGCGTAGCTCCTACGAGCAGTACTTC. As protein: CASSLGARSSYEQYF.